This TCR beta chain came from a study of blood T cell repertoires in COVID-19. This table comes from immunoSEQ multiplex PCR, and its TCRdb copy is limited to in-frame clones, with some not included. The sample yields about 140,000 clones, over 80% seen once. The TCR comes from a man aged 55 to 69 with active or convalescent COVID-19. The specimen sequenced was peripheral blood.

The CDR3 loop is CASSLYGQGYQFQHF. CDR3 coding DNA: TGTGCCAGCAGTTTATATGGACAGGGATACCAATTCCAGCATTTT. V gene TRBV28 combines with J gene TRBJ1-5; 8 bases fit TRBD1. After removal of 1 base from V and 12 bases from J, the junction contained 11 bases not matched to a gene. The germline V gene has CDR1 MDHEN and CDR2 SYDVKM. This CDR3 is 15 amino acids long.